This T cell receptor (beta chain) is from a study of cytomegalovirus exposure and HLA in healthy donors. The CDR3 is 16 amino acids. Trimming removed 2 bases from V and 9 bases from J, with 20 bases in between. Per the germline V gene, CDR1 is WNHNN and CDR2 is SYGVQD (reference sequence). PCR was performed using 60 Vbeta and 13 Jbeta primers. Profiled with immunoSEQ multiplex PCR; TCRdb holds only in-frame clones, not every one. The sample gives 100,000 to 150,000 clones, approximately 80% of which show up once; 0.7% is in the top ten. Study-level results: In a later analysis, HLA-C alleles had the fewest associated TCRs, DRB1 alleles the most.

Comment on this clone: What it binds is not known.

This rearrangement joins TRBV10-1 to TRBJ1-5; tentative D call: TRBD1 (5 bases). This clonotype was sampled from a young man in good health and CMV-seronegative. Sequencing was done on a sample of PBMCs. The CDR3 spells CASSEVSGGMGRPQHF. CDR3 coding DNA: TGCGCCAGCAGTGAGGTCTCCGGGGGGATGGGGCGGCCCCAGCATTTT.